Listed below are T cell receptor beta chains from one sample, sequenced in a study of cytomegalovirus exposure and HLA in healthy donors. The repertoire was sequenced with immunoSEQ multiplex PCR; TCRdb's copy has only in-frame clones and lacks some. The repertoire consists of over 65,000 clones, with roughly 94% occurring once and the leading ten covering roughly 2%. The sequenced sample was PBMCs. All receptors derive from a woman aged 18-30 years in good health and CMV-seropositive. Each CDR3 is given with its conserved first and last residue. The D gene is left open where the match is weak. Some rows have no size entry. The others give once, few or many, or a class for an expanded clone.

j_call: TRBJ1-5; cdr3_length: 16; d_call: TRBD1; clone_size: -; v_call: TRBV19; cdr3_aa: CASSWAGQGSNQPQHF; cdr3_nt: TGTGCCAGTAGTTGGGCGGGACAGGGTAGCAATCAGCCCCAGCATTTT
j_call: TRBJ1-1; cdr3_length: 13; d_call: -; clone_size: -; v_call: TRBV13; cdr3_aa: CASSSTDNTEAFF; cdr3_nt: TGTGCCAGCAGCTCGACAGATAACACTGAAGCTTTCTTT
j_call: TRBJ1-1; cdr3_length: 14; d_call: TRBD1; clone_size: once; v_call: TRBV5-6; cdr3_aa: CASGYTGEDTEAFF; cdr3_nt: TGTGCCAGCGGATACACAGGGGAAGACACTGAAGCTTTCTTT
j_call: TRBJ1-1; cdr3_length: 16; d_call: TRBD1; clone_size: -; v_call: TRBV19; cdr3_aa: CASSTRTGILGPEAFF; cdr3_nt: TGTGCCAGTAGTACCCGGACAGGAATACTCGGCCCTGAAGCTTTCTTT
j_call: TRBJ1-1; cdr3_length: 14; d_call: -; clone_size: -; v_call: TRBV6-5; cdr3_aa: CASTQGGKNTEAFF; cdr3_nt: TGTGCCAGCACCCAAGGAGGCAAGAACACTGAAGCTTTCTTT
j_call: TRBJ1-5; cdr3_length: 16; d_call: TRBD1; clone_size: -; v_call: TRBV25-1; cdr3_aa: CASSPLDRGDNQPQHF; cdr3_nt: TGTGCCAGCAGCCCATTGGACAGGGGAGACAATCAGCCCCAGCATTTT
j_call: TRBJ2-1; cdr3_length: 21; d_call: TRBD2; clone_size: -; v_call: TRBV10-2; cdr3_aa: CASSESMGLAGATSSYNEQFF; cdr3_nt: TGCGCCAGCAGTGAGTCGATGGGACTAGCGGGGGCCACGAGCTCCTACAATGAGCAGTTCTTC
j_call: TRBJ1-5; cdr3_length: 16; d_call: -; clone_size: -; v_call: TRBV21-1; cdr3_aa: CASSKATTSDNQPQHF; cdr3_nt: TGTGCCAGCAGCAAAGCAACGACATCAGATAATCAGCCCCAGCATTTT
j_call: TRBJ1-1; cdr3_length: 13; d_call: TRBD1; clone_size: -; v_call: TRBV19; cdr3_aa: CASIEGQADEAFF; cdr3_nt: TGTGCCAGTATAGAGGGACAGGCCGATGAAGCTTTCTTT
j_call: TRBJ2-2; cdr3_length: 14; d_call: -; clone_size: -; v_call: TRBV6-6; cdr3_aa: CASSLGPNTGELFF; cdr3_nt: TGTGCCAGCAGTCTGGGCCCGAACACCGGGGAGCTGTTTTTT
j_call: TRBJ1-5; cdr3_length: 15; d_call: -; clone_size: -; v_call: TRBV4-1; cdr3_aa: CASSQGAQTGQPQHF; cdr3_nt: TGCGCCAGCAGCCAGGGGGCCCAAACGGGGCAGCCCCAGCATTTT
j_call: TRBJ2-3; cdr3_length: 18; d_call: TRBD2; clone_size: -; v_call: TRBV6-4; cdr3_aa: CASSDGRASGRGVDTQYF; cdr3_nt: TGTGCCAGCAGTGATGGGAGGGCTAGCGGGAGGGGGGTGGATACGCAGTATTTT
j_call: TRBJ1-2; cdr3_length: 12; d_call: -; clone_size: -; v_call: TRBV19; cdr3_aa: CASPPGSGGYTF; cdr3_nt: TGTGCCAGCCCCCCCGGGTCGGGTGGCTACACCTTC
j_call: TRBJ1-3; cdr3_length: 14; d_call: -; clone_size: once; v_call: TRBV5-4; cdr3_aa: CASSRDISGNTIYF; cdr3_nt: TGTGCCAGCAGCCGGGACATCTCTGGAAACACCATATATTTT
j_call: TRBJ1-1; cdr3_length: 15; d_call: TRBD1; clone_size: -; v_call: TRBV5-5; cdr3_aa: CASSLYQDRGTEAFF; cdr3_nt: TGTGCCAGCAGCTTGTACCAGGACAGGGGAACTGAAGCTTTCTTT
j_call: TRBJ2-7; cdr3_length: 16; d_call: TRBD1; clone_size: -; v_call: TRBV27; cdr3_aa: CASSHQPGQGGYEQYF; cdr3_nt: TGTGCCAGCAGTCACCAACCGGGACAGGGGGGATACGAGCAGTACTTC
j_call: TRBJ1-1; cdr3_length: 14; d_call: -; clone_size: -; v_call: TRBV12-5; cdr3_aa: CASGSLGEVSEAFF; cdr3_nt: TGTGCTAGTGGCAGCCTAGGCGAGGTCTCTGAAGCTTTCTTT
j_call: TRBJ1-1; cdr3_length: 12; d_call: -; clone_size: -; v_call: TRBV19; cdr3_aa: CASSPGGSEAFF; cdr3_nt: TGTGCCAGTAGTCCCGGAGGGTCTGAAGCTTTCTTT
j_call: TRBJ2-7; cdr3_length: 16; d_call: -; clone_size: once; v_call: TRBV7-9; cdr3_aa: CASSSSEQGISYEQYF; cdr3_nt: TGTGCCAGCAGCTCTAGCGAACAGGGGATTTCCTACGAGCAGTACTTC
j_call: TRBJ1-5; cdr3_length: 15; d_call: TRBD1; clone_size: -; v_call: TRBV15; cdr3_aa: CATSRGRQGYQPQHF; cdr3_nt: TGTGCCACCAGCAGAGGTCGACAGGGTTATCAGCCCCAGCATTTT
j_call: TRBJ1-2; cdr3_length: 14; d_call: -; clone_size: -; v_call: TRBV10-3; cdr3_aa: CAISESGRLNGYTF; cdr3_nt: TGTGCCATCAGTGAGTCCGGTAGATTAAATGGCTACACCTTC
j_call: TRBJ1-1; cdr3_length: 15; d_call: TRBD1; clone_size: -; v_call: TRBV28; cdr3_aa: CASKEQGGANTEAFF; cdr3_nt: TGTGCCAGCAAAGAACAGGGGGGGGCGAACACTGAAGCTTTCTTT
j_call: TRBJ2-1; cdr3_length: 15; d_call: TRBD1; clone_size: -; v_call: TRBV6-1; cdr3_aa: CASSATGVYGNEQFF; cdr3_nt: TGTGCCAGCAGTGCCACAGGGGTTTACGGCAATGAGCAGTTCTTC
j_call: TRBJ2-3; cdr3_length: 15; d_call: TRBD2; clone_size: -; v_call: TRBV7-8; cdr3_aa: CASILSGRATDTQYF; cdr3_nt: TGTGCCAGCATCCTCAGCGGGAGGGCCACAGATACGCAGTATTTT
j_call: TRBJ2-3; cdr3_length: 14; d_call: -; clone_size: -; v_call: TRBV5-1; cdr3_aa: CASSFVRTTDTQYF; cdr3_nt: TGCGCCAGCAGCTTCGTCAGAACCACAGATACGCAGTATTTT
j_call: TRBJ1-1; cdr3_length: 11; d_call: -; clone_size: few; v_call: TRBV30; cdr3_aa: CAWSVRSEAFF; cdr3_nt: TGTGCCTGGAGTGTGAGGTCTGAAGCTTTCTTT
j_call: TRBJ2-3; cdr3_length: 13; d_call: TRBD1; clone_size: -; v_call: TRBV19; cdr3_aa: CAVEDRQTDTQYF; cdr3_nt: TGTGCCGTCGAGGACAGGCAGACAGATACGCAGTATTTT
j_call: TRBJ2-7; cdr3_length: 13; d_call: -; clone_size: -; v_call: TRBV5-4; cdr3_aa: CASSFDFKDEQYF; cdr3_nt: TGTGCCAGCAGCTTTGACTTTAAGGACGAGCAGTACTTC
j_call: TRBJ2-5; cdr3_length: 17; d_call: -; clone_size: once; v_call: TRBV13; cdr3_aa: CASSLALGRGAQETQYF; cdr3_nt: TGTGCCAGCAGCTTGGCCCTGGGCAGGGGGGCTCAAGAGACCCAGTACTTC
j_call: TRBJ1-1; cdr3_length: 15; d_call: -; clone_size: once; v_call: TRBV5-6; cdr3_aa: CASSLFKSDYTEAFF; cdr3_nt: TGTGCCAGCAGCTTGTTTAAGTCAGACTACACTGAAGCTTTCTTT
j_call: TRBJ2-2; cdr3_length: 16; d_call: TRBD2; clone_size: -; v_call: TRBV5-4; cdr3_aa: CASSLVGGGRTGELFF; cdr3_nt: TGTGCCAGCAGCTTGGTGGGCGGGGGTAGAACCGGGGAGCTGTTTTTT
j_call: TRBJ2-1; cdr3_length: 14; d_call: -; clone_size: -; v_call: TRBV19; cdr3_aa: CASSITSSYNEQFF; cdr3_nt: TGTGCCAGTAGTATAACGAGCTCCTACAATGAGCAGTTCTTC
j_call: TRBJ2-2; cdr3_length: 18; d_call: -; clone_size: once; v_call: TRBV7-6; cdr3_aa: CASSSRPSGQIPTGELFF; cdr3_nt: TGTGCCAGCAGCTCCAGACCGTCCGGACAAATCCCCACCGGGGAGCTGTTTTTT
j_call: TRBJ1-1; cdr3_length: 11; d_call: -; clone_size: -; v_call: TRBV9; cdr3_aa: CASGAGTEAFF; cdr3_nt: TGTGCCAGCGGCGCGGGGACTGAAGCTTTCTTT
j_call: TRBJ2-3; cdr3_length: 18; d_call: -; clone_size: -; v_call: TRBV4-2; cdr3_aa: CASSQSHAETGRTDTQYF; cdr3_nt: TGTGCCAGCAGCCAATCACATGCGGAGACAGGGAGGACAGATACGCAGTATTTT
j_call: TRBJ2-5; cdr3_length: 16; d_call: -; clone_size: -; v_call: TRBV14; cdr3_aa: CASSQARGRNQETQYF; cdr3_nt: TGTGCCAGCAGCCAAGCCAGGGGCAGGAACCAAGAGACCCAGTACTTC
j_call: TRBJ2-7; cdr3_length: 18; d_call: TRBD2; clone_size: -; v_call: TRBV11-3; cdr3_aa: CASRRPGLAEGTSREQYF; cdr3_nt: TGTGCCAGCAGAAGGCCGGGACTAGCGGAAGGTACGTCGAGGGAGCAGTACTTC
j_call: TRBJ2-1; cdr3_length: 16; d_call: TRBD1; clone_size: -; v_call: TRBV5-1; cdr3_aa: CASSPAPGQGNNEQFF; cdr3_nt: TGCGCCAGCAGCCCTGCACCGGGACAGGGTAACAATGAGCAGTTCTTC
j_call: TRBJ2-7; cdr3_length: 15; d_call: -; clone_size: -; v_call: TRBV5-1; cdr3_aa: CASSPVGVPYYEQYF; cdr3_nt: TGCGCCAGCAGCCCCGTGGGAGTGCCGTACTACGAGCAGTACTTC
j_call: TRBJ2-5; cdr3_length: 16; d_call: TRBD2; clone_size: -; v_call: TRBV5-4; cdr3_aa: CASSLTRGLIAETQYF; cdr3_nt: TGTGCCAGCAGCCTAACCCGGGGACTAATTGCGGAGACCCAGTACTTC
j_call: TRBJ1-1; cdr3_length: 14; d_call: -; clone_size: -; v_call: TRBV11-3; cdr3_aa: CASSLSQANTEAFF; cdr3_nt: TGTGCCAGCAGCTTAAGCCAGGCGAACACTGAAGCTTTCTTT
j_call: TRBJ2-1; cdr3_length: 13; d_call: -; clone_size: -; v_call: TRBV2; cdr3_aa: CASRSGPYNEQFF; cdr3_nt: TGTGCCAGCAGGAGCGGGCCCTACAATGAGCAGTTCTTC
j_call: TRBJ2-7; cdr3_length: 15; d_call: TRBD2; clone_size: -; v_call: TRBV5-5; cdr3_aa: CASSSPSGSTGEQYF; cdr3_nt: TGTGCCAGCAGCTCGCCTAGCGGTTCAACGGGGGAGCAGTACTTC
j_call: TRBJ2-6; cdr3_length: 16; d_call: -; clone_size: few; v_call: TRBV19; cdr3_aa: CASSNPTVSGANVLTF; cdr3_nt: TGTGCCAGTAGTAACCCGACAGTCTCCGGGGCCAACGTCCTGACTTTC
j_call: TRBJ2-1; cdr3_length: 13; d_call: -; clone_size: -; v_call: TRBV6-5; cdr3_aa: CASSYDSFNEQFF; cdr3_nt: TGTGCCAGCAGTTATGACTCCTTCAATGAGCAGTTCTTC
j_call: TRBJ2-7; cdr3_length: 13; d_call: TRBD2; clone_size: -; v_call: TRBV5-4; cdr3_aa: CASSPGLSYEQYF; cdr3_nt: TGTGCCAGCAGCCCGGGACTATCCTACGAGCAGTACTTC
j_call: TRBJ1-1; cdr3_length: 15; d_call: TRBD1; clone_size: -; v_call: TRBV11-2; cdr3_aa: CASRDRGGIGTEAFF; cdr3_nt: TGTGCCAGCAGGGACAGGGGTGGGATCGGCACTGAAGCTTTCTTT
j_call: TRBJ1-5; cdr3_length: 15; d_call: TRBD1; clone_size: -; v_call: TRBV27; cdr3_aa: CASSLSGTGNQPQHF; cdr3_nt: TGTGCCAGCAGTTTGTCCGGGACAGGTAATCAGCCCCAGCATTTT
j_call: TRBJ1-5; cdr3_length: 15; d_call: TRBD1; clone_size: few; v_call: TRBV6-1; cdr3_aa: CASSVRQGPSQPQHF; cdr3_nt: TGTGCCAGCTCTGTAAGACAGGGACCCAGTCAGCCCCAGCATTTT
j_call: TRBJ2-5; cdr3_length: 19; d_call: TRBD2; clone_size: -; v_call: TRBV5-1; cdr3_aa: CASSLAPGLAGGYQETQYF; cdr3_nt: TGCGCCAGCAGCTTGGCGCCGGGACTAGCGGGGGGGTACCAAGAGACCCAGTACTTC
j_call: TRBJ2-1; cdr3_length: 14; d_call: -; clone_size: -; v_call: TRBV4-3; cdr3_aa: CASSQDLSDNEQFF; cdr3_nt: TGCGCCAGCAGCCAAGATCTTTCGGACAATGAGCAGTTCTTC
j_call: TRBJ1-5; cdr3_length: 15; d_call: -; clone_size: -; v_call: TRBV30; cdr3_aa: CAWSADSYSRQPQHF; cdr3_nt: TGTGCCTGGAGCGCTGACAGCTACTCCAGGCAGCCCCAGCATTTT